The 17 T cell receptor beta chains presented below share a single source sample, sequenced in a study of blood T cells in healthy people across ages (dated by TCRdb to between 2014 and 2016). Libraries were constructed by 5' RACE. TCRdb names Illumina HiSeq 2500 as the instrument used. The second PCR ran for roughly 7 to 12 cycles and used a J-beta primer mix along with a sample-barcoded 5' primer. The raw public data were reprocessed by TCRdb itself: fastp quality trimming at Q25, MiXCR clonotype calling, in-frame beta chains only. CDR3 protein sequences are deduplicated, and each keeps its most common genes and DNA. Here the sample has over a million distinct CDR3 sequences; approximately 43% occur a single time. Clones ranked in the top ten supply over 3.5% of the sample. Sequenced: blood. The receptors originated from a woman aged 18-29 years in good health.

Ten or more counts support this clonotype. The gene calls are TRBV7-8 and TRBJ1-4, with D possibly TRBD1 on 6 matching bases. Looked up from germline, CDR1 is SGHVS and CDR2 is FQNEAQ. The CDR3 spans 17 residues. Between the trimmed V and J ends, which lost 6 bases and 6 bases, there was a span of 23 bases. CDR3 region: CASSRGASGEFYEKLFF. The DNA for the CDR3 is TGTGCCAGCAGTCGCGGAGCTTCAGGGGAGTTTTATGAAAAACTGTTTTTT.

The gene calls are TRBV20-1 and TRBJ2-1; D is perhaps TRBD2 (6 bases). V lost 6 bases to trimming and J lost 7 bases, with 16 bases between them. CDR1 is DFQATT, CDR2 SNEGSKA, per germline (reference sequence). The length of the CDR3 is 13 residues. The chain's CDR3 is CSASKTRSNEQFF. The CDR3 region has the DNA TGCAGTGCCTCCAAGACTAGGTCGAATGAGCAGTTCTTC.

The chain carries TRBV9 and TRBJ2-5, with D perhaps matching TRBD1 or TRBD2 (5 bases each). V was clipped by 4 bases and J by 1 base, with 17 bases between them. The CDR3 sequence is 16 residues long. Germline CDR1 and CDR2: SGDLS and YYNGEE. The CDR3 bases are TGTGCCAGCAGCCTATGGGGGAACCCCTCCCAAGAGACCCAGTACTTC. This encodes CASSLWGNPSQETQYF.

The CDR3 region has the DNA TGTGCCAGCAGTGAAGTTGAGAGCGGGCCTGAGTCCTACGAGCAGTACTTC. Protein sequence: CASSEVESGPESYEQYF. The chain is built from TRBV2 and TRBJ2-7; possibly TRBD2 for D (6 bases). Germline V gene lookup returns CDR1 SNHLY and CDR2 FYNNEI. There are 17 residues in the CDR3. The germline V and J ends were trimmed by 1 base and 1 base, with 17 bases remaining between them.

The chain recombines TRBV28 with TRBJ2-1; 14 bases agree with TRBD2. This CDR3 contains 20 residues. Unmatched junction bases numbered 10, after V lost 1 base and J lost 2 bases. Germline V lookup: CDR1 MDHEN, CDR2 SYDVKM. The CDR3 sequence: CASSLYPGLAGAGTYNEQFF. The CDR3 DNA reads as TGTGCCAGCAGTTTATACCCGGGACTAGCGGGAGCCGGGACCTACAATGAGCAGTTCTTC.

The rearrangement uses TRBV30 and TRBJ1-5; possibly TRBD1 for D (6 bases). The CDR3 runs 14 residues. V lost 3 bases and J 6 bases, leaving 15 bases between the germline ends. Germline V gene data show CDR1 as GTSNPN and CDR2 as SVGIG (reference sequence). The CDR3 coding sequence is TGTGCCTGGAGGCCCGGGGGCGCGGGTCAGCCCCAGCATTTT. The encoded protein is CAWRPGGAGQPQHF.

This clonotype appeared many times. The chain has TRBV9 and TRBJ2-3; D is perhaps TRBD2 (6 bases). CDR1 and CDR2 (germline): SGDLS, YYNGEE. V shed 0 bases and J shed 2 bases, with 10 bases lying between them. The CDR3 spans 15 residues. CDR3 nucleotides: TGTGCCAGCAGCGTAGGGAGGGCACTCACAGATACGCAGTATTTT. This sequence encodes CASSVGRALTDTQYF.

This clonotype was seen only a few times. The rearrangement uses TRBV30 and TRBJ2-1, with 8 bases fitting TRBD2. The CDR3 loop spans 17 amino acids. Per the germline V gene, CDR1 is GTSNPN and CDR2 is SVGIG (reference sequence). Germline trimming cut 2 bases from V and 4 bases from J; bases unmatched to any gene: 13. Here the CDR3 DNA reads TGTGCCTGGAGTTCCCCCCCGAGCGGGGGTTTTTACAATGAGCAGTTCTTC. It yields the protein CAWSSPPSGGFYNEQFF.

There are a few counts of this clonotype. The V gene is TRBV20-1, the J gene TRBJ2-7, with 11 positions matching TRBD1. With 4 bases clipped from V and 6 bases from J, the junction kept 8 bases outside the gene matches. There are 14 residues in the CDR3. Germline CDR1 is DFQATT and CDR2 is SNEGSKA (reference sequence). CDR3: CSAIRTGGPGEQYF. The CDR3 DNA follows: TGCAGTGCTATAAGGACAGGGGGCCCCGGCGAGCAGTACTTC.

This clonotype was detected only a few times. The chain is built from TRBV12-3 or TRBV12-4 and TRBJ1-2, with a tentative D call TRBD1 (6 bases). The CDR3 contains 15 residues. The ends were cut back, 5 bases at V and 0 bases at J, with 13 bases in the middle. In DNA form, the CDR3 reads TGTGCCAGCAGTCCTAACAGGGTATCTAACTATGGCTACACCTTC. Translating it yields CASSPNRVSNYGYTF.

J is TRBJ2-3 and V is TRBV27; perhaps TRBD1 as D (5 bases). This CDR3 region has 13 residues. Per germline, CDR1 MNHEY and CDR2 SMNVEV (reference sequence). Trimming removed 4 bases at V and 3 bases at J, with 8 bases between. The CDR3 DNA is TGTGCCAGCAGTTCGACAGCGACAGATACGCAGTATTTT. Amino acids: CASSSTATDTQYF.

The table lists this clonotype with a few counts. The chain links TRBV3-1 to TRBJ1-2; D remains unclear. The CDR3 sequence is 14 residues long. The V gene lost 4 bases and the J gene lost 6 bases, with 15 bases spanning the gap. Germline-derived CDR1 and CDR2 are LGHDT and YNNKEL (reference sequence). CDR3 in amino acids: CASSPDYVRDGYTF. For the CDR3, the DNA is TGTGCCAGCAGCCCGGACTACGTAAGGGATGGCTACACCTTC.

The rearrangement links TRBV20-1 to TRBJ2-3, with 9 bases aligning to TRBD2. V lost 2 bases to trimming and J lost 4 bases; unmatched junction nucleotides: 7. This CDR3 comprises 15 residues. Germline CDR1 DFQATT, CDR2 SNEGSKA (reference sequence). This CDR3 reads CSARPSGGRADTQYF. In DNA form, the CDR3 reads TGCAGTGCTAGACCAAGCGGGGGGAGGGCAGATACGCAGTATTTT.

The chain has TRBV29-1 and TRBJ2-5; 9 bases are a match to TRBD2. Unmatched junction bases numbered 12, after V lost 2 bases and J lost 11 bases. Germline V lookup: CDR1 SQVTM, CDR2 ANQGSEA. This CDR3 is 14 amino acids long. In DNA, the CDR3 is TGCAGCGTTGAATTTAGCGGGGGTGGGAATGAGCAGTACTTC. Translating gives CSVEFSGGGNEQYF.

This clonotype was seen a handful of times. This rearrangement joins TRBV7-8 to TRBJ2-6, with D perhaps TRBD1 or TRBD2 (5 bases each). Trimming cost V 6 bases and J 0 bases, with 18 bases left between them. The CDR3 extends over 18 amino acids. The germline gives CDR1 SGHVS, CDR2 FQNEAQ. CDR3 residues: CASSRPRDLTSGANVLTF. The CDR3 nucleotides are TGTGCCAGCAGTCGGCCCAGGGACCTTACCTCTGGGGCCAACGTCCTGACTTTC. The full variable domain, in which reference TRBV7-8 and TRBJ2-6 provide the parts outside the CDR3, is GAGVSQSPRYKVAKRGQDVALRCDPISGHVSLFWYQQALGQGPEFLTYFQNEAQLDKSGLPSDRFFAERPEGSVSTLKIQRTQQEDSAVYLCASSRPRDLTSGANVLTFGAGSRLTVL.

This chain connects TRBV7-2 to TRBJ1-5, with 12 bases lining up with TRBD1. The V and J ends lost 1 base and 7 bases, in that order; junction bases with no gene match: 2. There are 15 residues in the CDR3. In germline, CDR1 is SGHTA, CDR2 FQGNSA. The CDR3, as DNA: TGTGCCAGCAGCTTAGGTGGGACAGGGGGCCAGCCCCAGCATTTT. Translating it yields CASSLGGTGGQPQHF.

DNA for the CDR3: TGTGCCACCAGCAGAGATGAGAGTAATGAAAAACTGTTTTTT. Encoded protein: CATSRDESNEKLFF. The rearrangement links TRBV15 to TRBJ1-4; D gene uncertain. The CDR3 consists of 14 residues. CDR1 and CDR2 (germline): LNHNV, YYDKDF (reference sequence). The V end was cut by 0 bases, the J end by 4 bases, with 6 bases between.